This T cell receptor (beta chain) was sequenced in a study of blood T cell repertoires in COVID-19. About the study: Material from acute and convalescent COVID-19 was sourced from the United States, Italy and Spain. T cells, B-cell-depleted T cells, or PBMCs provided the cDNA or gDNA that served as material.

Germline CDR1 and CDR2: SGHRS and YFSETQ. This CDR3 spans 16 amino acids. The J segment lost 0 bases and the V segment lost 4 bases, leaving 6 bases of the junction unmatched. The authors' processing: By means of reference gene primer amplification, nucleated cell counts were estimated. The method was immunoSEQ multiplex PCR; TCRdb's version includes in-frame clones alone and lacks a portion of them. V, J and clone size are taken as reported in that table, and D and trimming were inferred from the DNA itself. Altogether just over 200,000 clones are present, around 84% being singletons, with the ten largest covering 4.5% to 7.5%.

The chain is built from TRBV5-1 and TRBJ2-1; TRBD2 matches 8 bases. Specimen: peripheral blood. This TCR was sampled from an older man with acute or convalescent COVID-19. In nucleotides, the CDR3 is TGCGCCAGCAGCCCAGGACTAGCCTTCTCCTACAATGAGCAGTTCTTC. Its protein product is CASSPGLAFSYNEQFF.